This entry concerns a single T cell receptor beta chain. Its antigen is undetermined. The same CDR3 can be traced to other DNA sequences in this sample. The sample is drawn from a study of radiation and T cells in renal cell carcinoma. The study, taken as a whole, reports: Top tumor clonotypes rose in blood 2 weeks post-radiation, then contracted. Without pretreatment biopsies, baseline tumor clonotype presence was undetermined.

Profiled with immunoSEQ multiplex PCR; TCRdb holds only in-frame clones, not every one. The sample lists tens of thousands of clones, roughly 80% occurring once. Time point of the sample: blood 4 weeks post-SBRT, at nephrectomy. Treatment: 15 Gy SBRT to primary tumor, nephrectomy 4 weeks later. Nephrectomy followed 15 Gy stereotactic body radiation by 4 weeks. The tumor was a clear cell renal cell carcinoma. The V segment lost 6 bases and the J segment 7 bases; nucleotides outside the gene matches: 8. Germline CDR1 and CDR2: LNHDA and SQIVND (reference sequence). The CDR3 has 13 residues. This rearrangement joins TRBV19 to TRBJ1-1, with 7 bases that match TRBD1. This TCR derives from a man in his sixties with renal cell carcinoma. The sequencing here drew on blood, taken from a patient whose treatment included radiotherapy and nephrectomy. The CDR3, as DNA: TGTGCCAGTAGCCGCGACAGGGCGGATGAAGCTTTCTTT. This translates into CASSRDRADEAFF.